The sequence of this T cell receptor (beta chain) was determined in a study of shared clonotypes between healthy human individuals (dated by TCRdb to about 2020). With respect to the entire study: The cohort included three men and a couple of women between 18 and 49 years of age. Per donor, leukapheresis produced somewhere between about 0.94 and 9 billion PBMCs. Different laboratories and diverse techniques were used to prepare libraries and sequence TCR repertoires, to increase sequencing depth and limit assay-specific biases. For each donor, CD4 naive and CD4 memory were each run on three plates, CD8 naive on two plates, and CD8 memory on one plate. The study deeply sequenced blood TCR repertoires of about 5 healthy adults to estimate repertoire size and the extent of clonotype sharing between individuals.

Donors were healthy HIV-negative adults with no recently reported acute infections or vaccinations. Only Caucasian adults living in Nashville, Tennessee, USA were represented among the donors. Magnetic negative selection was used to enrich CD4+ T cells, after which naive cells were positively selected on CD45RA and the negative fraction became the memory subset. Blood was obtained by leukapheresis, after which PBMCs were separated by Ficoll-Histopaque density gradient centrifugation and cryopreserved in liquid nitrogen vapor phase. Purity and quantity of every magnetically sorted T cell population were checked by analytical flow cytometry. Genomic DNA was isolated from each sorted fraction and quantified by UV absorbance on a Nanodrop 2000c. Results the study describes overall, beyond this receptor: Because the study included only a small number of donors, the genetic and exposure-history diversity represented was limited. Across four donors, around 5.4% of naive CD4, 3.5% of naive CD8, approximately 2.5% of memory CD4, and 0.3% to 0.45% of memory CD8 clonotypes were shared. Incomplete sequencing was indicated by rarefaction of sorted-subset datasets, despite the large sequencing depth. Naive subsets generally had larger estimated clonotype richness than memory subsets did. Sampling was limited to blood, and TCR repertoires in tissue likely differ from TCR repertoires in blood. Clonotypes shared by all four sorted-subset donors showed higher generation probabilities than non-shared clonotypes. Pairwise subsampling indicated that sequencing depth was expected to affect the degree of clonotype sharing among donors.

The germline V gene gives CDR1 as MDHEN and CDR2 as SYDVKM. A distance of 24 bases separates the germline ends of V and J, which lose 4 bases and 2 bases respectively. The CDR3 contains 18 residues, cysteine and phenylalanine counted. Only the CDR3 DNA is retained, 54 bases long and in frame from the first base. This clone is a singleton in its sample. Its antigen remains unidentified. No base-level quality is on record; no much larger clone is a single base apart. Using the deep immunoSEQ assay, multiplex PCR amplified TCR CDR3 regions from genomic DNA. For each cell subset, the extracted genomic DNA was distributed evenly across all wells of several immunoSEQ 96-well plates, and each plate served as one replicate. For sorted subsets, around 0.2 ug genomic DNA, equal to 30,000 to 35,000 T cell genomes, was loaded into each replicate PCR. Purified libraries were quantified with a Qubit 3.0 fluorometer, sized on a Bioanalyzer 2100, and re-quantified with the KAPA Library Quantification kit. Each immunoSEQ 96-well plate was sequenced on its own single-read 150-cycle Illumina NextSeq 550 flow cell. On the study's bioinformatics: The immunoSEQ output contained only junctional sequences without quality scores, so filtering could not match that applied to full-length reads. Sequences were annotated with PyIR, a Python wrapper for IgBLAST v1.9, using IMGT germline references to assign V/J genes and CDR3. Reads were removed for weak V/J assignments (E-value above 1e-6), missing CDR3, stop codons, out-of-frame junctions, or ambiguous translated residues. V3J clonotypes were defined as sequences sharing the same inferred V gene, J gene, and CDR3 amino acid sequence. The percentage overlap between two repertoires was calculated by dividing the number of shared unique clonotypes by the size of the smaller repertoire. Repertoire richness was assessed with RTK rarefaction, the Chao1 estimator, and Recon v2.1 estimates of unobserved clonotypes. Generation probabilities were computed with OLGA for all TCRbeta clonotypes obtained by the gDNA method from a handful of donors. TCRdb stores this immuneACCESS table with in-frame sequences only. Part of the clones is absent; in the studies checked, under half of the shortfall reflects unresolved V genes, and no reason is known for the rest. That table gives V, J and clone size, and the DNA gave D and trimming. Counted in this sample were under 2.5 million clones; 92% of them appeared once. Clones ranked in the top ten supply about 0.36% of the sample.

Sequencing was carried out using naive CD4+ T cells from PBMCs. The sample's cell subset or site label is to be understood as: CD45RA+ positively selected. The V and J genes are TRBV28 and TRBJ2-7, with TRBD1 as a weak D call on 6 bases. The receptor comes from a man between 18 and 29 years old in good health. Some clones in this sample may be carry-over from other donors' samples. The DNA reads TGTGCCAGCAGTTACCCCTTTCGGACAGCCTCTCTCACCTACGAGCAGTACTTC. This is translated as CASSYPFRTASLTYEQYF.